Given below is one T cell receptor beta chain in context. A single count supports this clone. Its antigen is currently not known. No base quality values were provided; no much bigger clone lies one nucleotide off. The germline V gene sets CDR1 to MNHNS and CDR2 to SASEGT. V and J are truncated by 2 bases and 2 bases respectively, leaving an intervening sequence of 12 bases. The CDR3 covers 15 residues, taking in both the cysteine and the phenylalanine. CDR3 DNA only is kept here, 45 bases in frame from base 1. TCR CDR3 regions were amplified from genomic DNA by multiplex PCR using the deep immunoSEQ assay. Genomic DNA extracted from each cell subset was distributed evenly over all wells of several immunoSEQ 96-well plates, and each plate served as one replicate. For sorted subsets, each replicate PCR was loaded with approximately 0.2 ug genomic DNA, equivalent to approximately 27,000 T cell genomes. Purified libraries were quantified with a Qubit 3.0 fluorometer, sized on a Bioanalyzer 2100, and re-quantified with the KAPA Library Quantification kit. Every immunoSEQ 96-well plate was sequenced on a dedicated single-read 150-cycle Illumina NextSeq 550 flow cell. The original methods were these. The immunoSEQ output contained only junctional sequences without quality scores, so filtering could not match that applied to full-length reads. To assign V/J genes and CDR3, sequences were annotated against IMGT germline references using PyIR, a Python wrapper for IgBLAST v1.9. Reads were filtered out if the reads had weak V/J assignments (E-value above 1e-6), no CDR3, stop codons, out-of-frame junctions, or ambiguous translated residues. V3J clonotypes were defined as sequences sharing the same inferred V gene, J gene, and CDR3 amino acid sequence. To compute the percentage overlap between repertoires, the number of shared unique clonotypes was divided by the size of the smaller repertoire. RTK rarefaction, the Chao1 estimator, and Recon v2.1 estimates of unobserved clonotypes were used to assess repertoire richness. Generation probabilities for all TCRbeta clonotypes obtained by the gDNA method from four donors were computed using OLGA. TCRdb obtained this table from immuneACCESS and retained in-frame rearrangements with V and J assigned. These tables miss some clones; where compared with another copy, unresolved V genes account for less than half of the shortfall, and the remainder is unexplained. The V and J calls and clone size come from that table; D and trimming were worked out from the DNA. A total of millions of clones appear in this sample, 85% to 95% of them only once. Under 0.15% of the sample lies in the top ten.

This sample was included in a study of shared clonotypes between healthy human individuals (dated by TCRdb to the early 2020s). Background for the entire study: The cohort comprised a couple of women and three men aged 18 to 49 years. For each donor, CD4 naive and CD4 memory were each run on three plates, CD8 naive on two plates, and CD8 memory on one plate. To estimate repertoire size and how much clonotypes are shared between individuals, the study performed deep sequencing of blood TCR repertoires from a few healthy adults. Libraries were prepared and TCR repertoires were sequenced by different laboratories using diverse techniques, in order to increase sequencing depth and limit assay-specific biases. Leukapheresis yielded between about 0.9 and 8.9 billion PBMCs per donor.

Healthy HIV-negative adults with no recently reported acute infections or vaccinations were included as donors. Only Caucasian adults living in Nashville, Tennessee, USA were represented among the donors. CD4+ T cells were enriched by magnetic negative selection; naive cells were then positively selected on CD45RA, and the negative fraction formed the memory subset. Blood was collected by leukapheresis, and PBMCs were isolated by Ficoll-Histopaque density gradient centrifugation and then cryopreserved in liquid nitrogen vapor phase. Analytical flow cytometry was used to check the purity and quantity of every magnetically sorted T cell population. Genomic DNA was isolated from each sorted fraction and quantified by UV absorbance on a Nanodrop 2000c. Study-wide conclusions, independent of this receptor: When several donors were compared, the shared fraction of clonotypes was about 5.2% for naive CD4, around 3.6% for naive CD8, 2% to 2.5% for memory CD4, and under 0.5% for memory CD8. Because the study included only a small number of donors, the genetic and exposure-history diversity represented was limited. Estimated clonotype richness was generally larger for naive than for memory subsets. Incomplete sequencing was indicated by rarefaction of sorted-subset datasets, despite the large sequencing depth. Pairwise subsampling led to the expectation that sequencing depth would affect the degree of clonotype sharing among donors. Clonotypes shared by all four sorted-subset donors showed higher generation probabilities than non-shared clonotypes. Sampling was limited to blood, and TCR repertoires in tissue likely differ from TCR repertoires in blood.

The origin of this receptor is a young man in good health. Sequenced: naive CD4+ T cells sorted from blood. Per the publication, the cell subset or site label means: CD45RA+ positively selected. The chain is made from TRBV6-1 and TRBJ2-5; possibly the D gene is TRBD1, per 5 matching bases. In nucleotide form, the sequence is TGTGCCAGCAGTGAAAATCAACCAGGGCAAGAGACCCAGTACTTC. The encoded protein is CASSENQPGQETQYF.